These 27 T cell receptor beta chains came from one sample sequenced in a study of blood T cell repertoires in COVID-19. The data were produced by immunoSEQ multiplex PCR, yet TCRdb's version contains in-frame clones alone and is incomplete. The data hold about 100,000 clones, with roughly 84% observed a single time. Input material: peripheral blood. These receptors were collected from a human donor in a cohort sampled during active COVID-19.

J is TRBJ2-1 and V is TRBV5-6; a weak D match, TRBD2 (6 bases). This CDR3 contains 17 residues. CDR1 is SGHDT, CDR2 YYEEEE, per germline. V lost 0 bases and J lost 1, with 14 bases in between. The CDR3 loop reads CASSLGGRGGSYNEQFF. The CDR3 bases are TGTGCCAGCAGCTTGGGAGGGCGGGGTGGTTCCTACAATGAGCAGTTCTTC. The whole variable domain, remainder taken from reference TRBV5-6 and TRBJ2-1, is DAGVTQSPTHLIKTRGQQVTLRCSPKSGHDTVSWYQQALGQGPQFIFQYYEEEERQRGNFPDRFSGHQFPNYSSELNVNALLLGDSALYLCASSLGGRGGSYNEQFFGPGTRLTVL.

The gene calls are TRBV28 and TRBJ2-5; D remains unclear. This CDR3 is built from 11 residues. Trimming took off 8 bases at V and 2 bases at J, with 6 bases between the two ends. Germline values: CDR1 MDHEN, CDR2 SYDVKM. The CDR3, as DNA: TGTGCCAGCCAGAGGCAAGAGACCCAGTACTTC. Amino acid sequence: CASQRQETQYF.

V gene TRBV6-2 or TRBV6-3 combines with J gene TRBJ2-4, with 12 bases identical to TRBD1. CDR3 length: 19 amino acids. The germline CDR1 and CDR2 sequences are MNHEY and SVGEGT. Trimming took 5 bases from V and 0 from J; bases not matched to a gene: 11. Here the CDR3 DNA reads TGTGCCAGCAGTCCAACCGGGACAGGGGGCCCTAAAGCCAAAAACATTCAGTACTTC. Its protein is CASSPTGTGGPKAKNIQYF.

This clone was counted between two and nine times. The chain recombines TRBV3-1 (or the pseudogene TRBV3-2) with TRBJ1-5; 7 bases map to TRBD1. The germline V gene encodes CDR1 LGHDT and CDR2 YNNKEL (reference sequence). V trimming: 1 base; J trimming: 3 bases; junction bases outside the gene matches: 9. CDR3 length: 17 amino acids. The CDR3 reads CASSQGAGTAYNQPQHF. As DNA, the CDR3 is TGTGCCAGCAGCCAAGGGGCCGGGACAGCCTACAATCAGCCCCAGCATTTT.

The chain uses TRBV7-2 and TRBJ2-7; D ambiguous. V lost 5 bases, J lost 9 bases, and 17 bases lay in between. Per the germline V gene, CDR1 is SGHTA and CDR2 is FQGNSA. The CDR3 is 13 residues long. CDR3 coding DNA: TGTGCCAGCAGCCTGACCCGCGGCGATGGGCAGTACTTC. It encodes CASSLTRGDGQYF.

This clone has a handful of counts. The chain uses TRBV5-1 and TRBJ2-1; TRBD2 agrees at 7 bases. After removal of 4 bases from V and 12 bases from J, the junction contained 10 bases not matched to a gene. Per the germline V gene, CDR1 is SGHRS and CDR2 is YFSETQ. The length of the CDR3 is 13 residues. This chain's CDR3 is CASSPGDYRGQFF. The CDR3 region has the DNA TGCGCCAGCAGCCCGGGGGACTACCGCGGGCAGTTCTTC.

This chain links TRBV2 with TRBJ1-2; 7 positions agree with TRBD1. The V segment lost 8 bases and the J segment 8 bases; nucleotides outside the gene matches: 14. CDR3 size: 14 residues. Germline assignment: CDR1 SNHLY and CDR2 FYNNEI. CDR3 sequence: CASLRTGVVGGYTF. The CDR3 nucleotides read TGTGCCAGCTTACGGACAGGAGTGGTGGGAGGCTACACCTTC.

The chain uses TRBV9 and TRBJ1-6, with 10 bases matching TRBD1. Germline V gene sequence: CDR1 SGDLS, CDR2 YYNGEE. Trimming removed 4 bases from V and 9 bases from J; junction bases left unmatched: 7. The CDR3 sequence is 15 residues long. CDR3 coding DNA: TGTGCCAGCAGCTCGGGACAGGGGTCCGGTTCACCCCTCCACTTT. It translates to CASSSGQGSGSPLHF.

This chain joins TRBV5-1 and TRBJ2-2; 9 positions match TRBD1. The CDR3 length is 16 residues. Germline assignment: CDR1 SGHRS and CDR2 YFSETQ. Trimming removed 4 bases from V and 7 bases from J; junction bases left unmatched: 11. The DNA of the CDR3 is TGCGCCAGCAGCCCGGGACAGGGCTTATTCAGCGGGGAGCTGTTTTTT. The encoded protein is CASSPGQGLFSGELFF.

The CDR3 nucleotides are TGTGCCAGCAGTGGGGGAGGAGATACGCAGTATTTT. Protein product: CASSGGGDTQYF. This chain connects TRBV2 to TRBJ2-3; TRBD2 is a possible D gene (6 bases). The CDR3 totals 12 residues. Per germline, CDR1 SNHLY and CDR2 FYNNEI. V dropped 4 bases and J dropped 5 bases, with 7 bases sitting between them.

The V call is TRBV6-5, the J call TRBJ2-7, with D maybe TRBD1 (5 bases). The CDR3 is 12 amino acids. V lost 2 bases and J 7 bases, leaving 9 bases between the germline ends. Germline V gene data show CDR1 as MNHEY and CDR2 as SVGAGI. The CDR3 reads CASSYRGKEQYF. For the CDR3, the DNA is TGTGCCAGCAGTTACAGGGGCAAGGAGCAGTACTTC.

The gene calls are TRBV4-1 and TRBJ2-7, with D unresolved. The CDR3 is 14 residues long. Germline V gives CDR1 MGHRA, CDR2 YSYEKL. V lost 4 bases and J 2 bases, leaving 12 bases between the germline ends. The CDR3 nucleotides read TGCGCCAGCAGCCCAACACCGCTGGCCTACGAGCAGTACTTC. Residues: CASSPTPLAYEQYF.

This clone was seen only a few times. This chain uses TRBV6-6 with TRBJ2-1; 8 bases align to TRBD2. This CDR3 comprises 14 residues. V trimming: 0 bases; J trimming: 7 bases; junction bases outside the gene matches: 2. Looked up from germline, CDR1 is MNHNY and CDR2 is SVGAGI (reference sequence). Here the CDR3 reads CASSYSGGDNEQFF. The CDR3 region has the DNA TGTGCCAGCAGTTACTCCGGGGGGGATAATGAGCAGTTCTTC.

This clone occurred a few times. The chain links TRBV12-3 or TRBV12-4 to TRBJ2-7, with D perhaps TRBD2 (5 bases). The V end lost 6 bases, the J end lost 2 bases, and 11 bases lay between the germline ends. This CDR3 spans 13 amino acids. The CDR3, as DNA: TGTGCCAGCAGCCGCGGGTCCGCCTACGAGCAGTACTTC. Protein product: CASSRGSAYEQYF.

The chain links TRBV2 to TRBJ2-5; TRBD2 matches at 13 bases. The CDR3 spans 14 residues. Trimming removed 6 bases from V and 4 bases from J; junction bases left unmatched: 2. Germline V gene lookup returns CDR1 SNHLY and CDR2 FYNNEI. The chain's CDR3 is CASRGLAGVETQYF. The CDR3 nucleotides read TGTGCCAGCAGAGGACTAGCGGGGGTAGAGACCCAGTACTTC.

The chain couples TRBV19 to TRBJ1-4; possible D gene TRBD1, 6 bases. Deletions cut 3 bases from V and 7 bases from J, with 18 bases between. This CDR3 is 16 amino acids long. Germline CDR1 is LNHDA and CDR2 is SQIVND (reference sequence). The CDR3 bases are TGTGCCAGTAGTATTTTCCCGACGGGACAACGTGAAAAACTGTTTTTT. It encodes CASSIFPTGQREKLFF.

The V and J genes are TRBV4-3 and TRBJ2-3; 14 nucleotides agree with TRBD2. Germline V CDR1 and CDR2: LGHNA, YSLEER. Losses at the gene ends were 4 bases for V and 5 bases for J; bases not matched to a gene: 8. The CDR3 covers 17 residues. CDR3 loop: CASSLGTSGGSEDTQYF. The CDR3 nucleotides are TGCGCCAGCAGCCTCGGGACTAGCGGGGGAAGTGAAGATACGCAGTATTTT.

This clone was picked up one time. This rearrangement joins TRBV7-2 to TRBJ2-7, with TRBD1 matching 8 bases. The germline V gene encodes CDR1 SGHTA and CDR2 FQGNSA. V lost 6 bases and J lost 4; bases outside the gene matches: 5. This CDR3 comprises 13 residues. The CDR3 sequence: CASSSDRGYEQYF. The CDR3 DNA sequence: TGTGCCAGCAGTTCCGACAGGGGATACGAGCAGTACTTC.

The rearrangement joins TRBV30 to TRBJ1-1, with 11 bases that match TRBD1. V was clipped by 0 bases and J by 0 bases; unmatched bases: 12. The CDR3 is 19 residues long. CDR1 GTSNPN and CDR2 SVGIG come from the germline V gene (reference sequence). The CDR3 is CAWSVGQGARIVMNTEAFF. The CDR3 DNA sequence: TGTGCCTGGAGTGTAGGACAGGGGGCGCGAATCGTAATGAACACTGAAGCTTTCTTT.

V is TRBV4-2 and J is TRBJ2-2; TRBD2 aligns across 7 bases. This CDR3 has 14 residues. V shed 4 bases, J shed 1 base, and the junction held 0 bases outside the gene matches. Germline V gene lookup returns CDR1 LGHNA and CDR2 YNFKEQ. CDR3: CASSRGGNTGELFF. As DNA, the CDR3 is TGTGCCAGCAGCCGGGGGGGGAACACCGGGGAGCTGTTTTTT.

The CDR3 bases are TGTGCCAGCAGCCAAACATTACCACCGTACCAAGCTTTCTTT. Protein: CASSQTLPPYQAFF. The genes are TRBV14 and TRBJ1-1, with D uncertain. Germline V gene data show CDR1 as SGHDN and CDR2 as FVKESK. V was trimmed by 2 bases and J by 9 bases, leaving 16 bases between them. The CDR3 spans 14 residues.

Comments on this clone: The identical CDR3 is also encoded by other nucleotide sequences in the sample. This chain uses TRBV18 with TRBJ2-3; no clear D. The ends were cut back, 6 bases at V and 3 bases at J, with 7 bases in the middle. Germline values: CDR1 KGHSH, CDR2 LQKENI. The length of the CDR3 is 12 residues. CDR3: CASSPSTDTQYF. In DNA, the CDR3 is TGTGCCAGCTCCCCGTCTACAGATACGCAGTATTTT.

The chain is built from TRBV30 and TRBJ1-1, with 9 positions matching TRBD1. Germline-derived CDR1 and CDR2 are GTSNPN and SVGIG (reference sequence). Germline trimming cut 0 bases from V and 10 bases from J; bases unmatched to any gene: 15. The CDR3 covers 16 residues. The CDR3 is CAWSVRDRAYSLTAFF. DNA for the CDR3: TGTGCCTGGAGTGTACGGGACAGGGCCTATTCCCTGACAGCTTTCTTT.

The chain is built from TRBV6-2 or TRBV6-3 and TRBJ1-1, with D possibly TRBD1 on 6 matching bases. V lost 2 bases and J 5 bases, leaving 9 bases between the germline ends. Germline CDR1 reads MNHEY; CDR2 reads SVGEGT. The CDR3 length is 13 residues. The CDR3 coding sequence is TGTGCCAGCAGTTACGTAGGGGGTACTGAAGCTTTCTTT. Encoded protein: CASSYVGGTEAFF.

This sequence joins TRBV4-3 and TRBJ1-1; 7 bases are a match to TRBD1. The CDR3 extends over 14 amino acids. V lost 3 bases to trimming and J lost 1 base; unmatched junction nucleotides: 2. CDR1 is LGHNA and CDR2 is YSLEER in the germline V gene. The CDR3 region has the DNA TGCGCCAGCAGCCAGGGACAGTGGAACACTGAAGCTTTCTTT. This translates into CASSQGQWNTEAFF.

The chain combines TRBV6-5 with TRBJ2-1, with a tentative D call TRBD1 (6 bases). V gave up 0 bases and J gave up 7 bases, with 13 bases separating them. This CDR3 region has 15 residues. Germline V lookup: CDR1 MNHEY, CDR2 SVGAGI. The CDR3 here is CASSYSVAGENEQFF. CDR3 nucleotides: TGTGCCAGCAGTTACTCGGTCGCAGGGGAAAATGAGCAGTTCTTC.

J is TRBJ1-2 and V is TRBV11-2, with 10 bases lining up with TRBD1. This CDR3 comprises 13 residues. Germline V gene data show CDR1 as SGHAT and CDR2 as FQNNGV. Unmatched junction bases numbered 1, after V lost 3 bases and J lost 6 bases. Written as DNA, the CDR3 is TGTGCCAGCAGCTTGGGGACAGGGGATGGCTACACCTTC. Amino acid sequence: CASSLGTGDGYTF.